This TCR beta chain was captured by sequencing in a study of T cells in localized non-small cell lung cancer. Study findings and constraints: There was higher T cell clonality in uninvolved adjacent lung than in tumor, and it was highest there. Adjacent lung had a median roughly 58 of the 100 largest tumor clones. Since sequencing was restricted to only one region of the tumor, intratumor heterogeneity remains a possibility. There was an association of higher blood T cell density with longer overall survival.

Sequencing used immunoSEQ multiplex PCR; TCRdb keeps in-frame clones, though not all of them. This table has about 40,000 clones, 75% to 90% appearing once. CDR1 SGHNT and CDR2 YENEEA come from the germline V gene. V lost 5 bases, J lost 5 bases, and 15 bases lay in between. This CDR3 contains 15 residues. The table lists this clone with a count of one. What it binds is not known. The TCR originated in a woman between 35 and 70 years old with stage I lung adenocarcinoma. The starting material was peripheral blood, obtained before any cancer treatment. The V and J genes are TRBV11-3 and TRBJ2-2, with D unresolved. DNA of the CDR3: TGTGCCAGCAGCGCCGGTCCGACCAGTACCGGGGAGCTGTTTTTT. The encoded protein is CASSAGPTSTGELFF.